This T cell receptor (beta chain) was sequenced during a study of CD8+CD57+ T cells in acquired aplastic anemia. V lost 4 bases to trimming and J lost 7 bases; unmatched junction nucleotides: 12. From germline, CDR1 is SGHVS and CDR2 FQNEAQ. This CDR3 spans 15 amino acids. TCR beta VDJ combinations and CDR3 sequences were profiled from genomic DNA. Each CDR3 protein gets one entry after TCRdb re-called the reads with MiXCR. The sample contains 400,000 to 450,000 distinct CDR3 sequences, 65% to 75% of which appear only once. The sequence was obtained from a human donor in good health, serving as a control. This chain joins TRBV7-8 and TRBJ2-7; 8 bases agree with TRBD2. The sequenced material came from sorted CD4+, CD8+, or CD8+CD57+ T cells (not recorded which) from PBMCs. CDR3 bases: TGTGCCAGCAGCTCGGTCCCGGGGGGGGCAGGGGAGCAGTACTTC. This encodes CASSSVPGGAGEQYF.